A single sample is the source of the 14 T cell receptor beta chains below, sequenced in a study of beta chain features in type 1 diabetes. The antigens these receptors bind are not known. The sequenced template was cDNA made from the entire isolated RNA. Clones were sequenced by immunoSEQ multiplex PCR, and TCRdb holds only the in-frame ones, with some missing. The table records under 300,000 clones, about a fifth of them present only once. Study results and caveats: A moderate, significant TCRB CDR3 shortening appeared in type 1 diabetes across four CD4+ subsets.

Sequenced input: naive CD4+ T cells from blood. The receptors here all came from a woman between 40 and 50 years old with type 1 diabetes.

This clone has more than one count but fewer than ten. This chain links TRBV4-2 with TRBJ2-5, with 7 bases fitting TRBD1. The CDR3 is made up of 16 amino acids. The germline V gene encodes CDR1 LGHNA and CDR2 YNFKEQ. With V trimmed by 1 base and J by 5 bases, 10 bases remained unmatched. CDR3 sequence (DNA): TGTGCCAGCAGCCAAGTACCGACAGGGTTTCTCGAGACCCAGTACTTC. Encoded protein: CASSQVPTGFLETQYF.

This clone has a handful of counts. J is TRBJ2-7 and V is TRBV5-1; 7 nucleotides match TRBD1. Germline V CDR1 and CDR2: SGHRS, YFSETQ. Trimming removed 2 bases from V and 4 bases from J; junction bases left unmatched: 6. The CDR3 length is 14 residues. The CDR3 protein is CASSLQGSGYEQYF. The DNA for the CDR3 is TGCGCCAGCAGCTTACAGGGGTCAGGTTACGAGCAGTACTTC. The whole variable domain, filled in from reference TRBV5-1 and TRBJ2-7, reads KAGVTQTPRYLIKTRGQQVTLSCSPISGHRSVSWYQQTPGQGLQFLFEYFSETQRNKGNFPGRFSGRQFSNSRSEMNVSTLELGDSALYLCASSLQGSGYEQYFGPGTRLTVT.

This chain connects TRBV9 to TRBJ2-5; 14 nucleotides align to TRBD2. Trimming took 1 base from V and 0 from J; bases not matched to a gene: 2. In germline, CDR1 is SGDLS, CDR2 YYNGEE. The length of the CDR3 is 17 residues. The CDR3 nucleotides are TGTGCCAGCAGCGTATCGACTAGCGGGAGGGACCAAGAGACCCAGTACTTC. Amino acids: CASSVSTSGRDQETQYF.

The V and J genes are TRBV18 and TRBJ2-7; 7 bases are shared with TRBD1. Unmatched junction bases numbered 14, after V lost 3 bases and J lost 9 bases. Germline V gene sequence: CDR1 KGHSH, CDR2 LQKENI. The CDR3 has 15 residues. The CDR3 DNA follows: TGTGCCAGCTCACCTCCGGGACAGCCCGGTTCATGGCAGTACTTC. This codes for CASSPPGQPGSWQYF.

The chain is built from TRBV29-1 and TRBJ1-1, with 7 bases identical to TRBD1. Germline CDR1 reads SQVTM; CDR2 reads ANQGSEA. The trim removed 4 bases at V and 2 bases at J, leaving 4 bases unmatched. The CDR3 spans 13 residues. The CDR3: CSVGTGTNTEAFF. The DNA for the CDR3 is TGCAGCGTTGGGACAGGAACTAACACTGAAGCTTTCTTT.

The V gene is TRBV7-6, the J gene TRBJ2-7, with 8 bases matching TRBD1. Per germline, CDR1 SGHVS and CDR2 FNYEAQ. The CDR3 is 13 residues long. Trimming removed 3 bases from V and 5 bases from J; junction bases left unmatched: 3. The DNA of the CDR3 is TGTGCCAGCAGCTTGACAGGGGCCCACGAGCAGTACTTC. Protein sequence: CASSLTGAHEQYF. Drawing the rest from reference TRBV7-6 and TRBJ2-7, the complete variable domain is GAGVSQSPRYKVTKRGQDVALRCDPISGHVSLYWYRQALGQGPEFLTYFNYEAQQDKSGLPNDRFSAERPEGSISTLTIQRTEQRDSAMYRCASSLTGAHEQYFGPGTRLTVT.

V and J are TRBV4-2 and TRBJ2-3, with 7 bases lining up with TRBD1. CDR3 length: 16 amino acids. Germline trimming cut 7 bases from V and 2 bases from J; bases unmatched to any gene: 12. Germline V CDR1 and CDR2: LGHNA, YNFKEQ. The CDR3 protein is CASTPRDRSFTDTQYF. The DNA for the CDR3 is TGTGCCAGCACCCCTCGGGACAGAAGTTTCACAGATACGCAGTATTTT.

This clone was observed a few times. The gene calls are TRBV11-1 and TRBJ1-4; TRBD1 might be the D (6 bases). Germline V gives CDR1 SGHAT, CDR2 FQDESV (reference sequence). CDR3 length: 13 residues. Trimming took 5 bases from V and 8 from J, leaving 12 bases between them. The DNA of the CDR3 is TGTGCCAGCAGCAAGAGGGACATCGAAAAACTGTTTTTT. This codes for CASSKRDIEKLFF.

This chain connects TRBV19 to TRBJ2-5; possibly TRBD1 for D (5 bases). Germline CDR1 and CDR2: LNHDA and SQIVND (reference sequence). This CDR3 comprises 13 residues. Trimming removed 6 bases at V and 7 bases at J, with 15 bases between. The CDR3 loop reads CASSGRTRGTQYF. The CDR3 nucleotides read TGTGCCAGTAGCGGACGGACAAGAGGGACCCAGTACTTC.

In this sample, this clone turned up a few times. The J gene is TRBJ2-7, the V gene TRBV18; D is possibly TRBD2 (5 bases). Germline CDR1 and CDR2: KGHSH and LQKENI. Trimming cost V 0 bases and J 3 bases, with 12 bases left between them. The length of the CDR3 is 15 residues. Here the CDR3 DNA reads TGTGCCAGCTCACCACCGACGGACTCAAGCTACGAGCAGTACTTC. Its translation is CASSPPTDSSYEQYF.

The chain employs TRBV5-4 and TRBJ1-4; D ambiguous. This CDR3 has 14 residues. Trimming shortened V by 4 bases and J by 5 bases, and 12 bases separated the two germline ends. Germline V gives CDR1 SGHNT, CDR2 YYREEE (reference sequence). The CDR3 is CASSLSGGNEKLFF. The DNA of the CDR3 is TGTGCCAGCAGCCTATCCGGCGGAAATGAAAAACTGTTTTTT.

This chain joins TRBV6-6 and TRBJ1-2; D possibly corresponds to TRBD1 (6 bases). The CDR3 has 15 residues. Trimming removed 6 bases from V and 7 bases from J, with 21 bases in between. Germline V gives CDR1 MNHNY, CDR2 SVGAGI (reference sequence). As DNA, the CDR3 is TGTGCCAGCAGCCCCGGGACAACCCTTGTGAGTGGCTACACCTTC. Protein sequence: CASSPGTTLVSGYTF.

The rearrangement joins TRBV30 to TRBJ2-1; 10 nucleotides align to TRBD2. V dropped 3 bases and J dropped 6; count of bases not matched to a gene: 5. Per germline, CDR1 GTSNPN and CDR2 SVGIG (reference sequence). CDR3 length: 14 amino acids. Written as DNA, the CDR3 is TGTGCCTGGAGGACTAGCGGGCAGGGCAATGAGCAGTTCTTC. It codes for CAWRTSGQGNEQFF. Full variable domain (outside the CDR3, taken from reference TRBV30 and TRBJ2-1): SQTIHQWPATLVQPVGSPLSLECTVEGTSNPNLYWYRQAAGRGLQLLFYSVGIGQISSEVPQNLSASRPQDRQFILSSKKLLLSDSGFYLCAWRTSGQGNEQFFGPGTRLTVL.

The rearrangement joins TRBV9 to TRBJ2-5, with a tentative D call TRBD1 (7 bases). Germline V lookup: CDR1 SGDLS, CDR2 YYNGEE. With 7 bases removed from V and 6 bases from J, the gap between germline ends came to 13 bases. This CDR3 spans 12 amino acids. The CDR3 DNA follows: TGTGCCAGCGGGCAGGGGGGAAAGACCCAGTACTTC. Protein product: CASGQGGKTQYF.